This T cell receptor beta chain was identified in a study of CD8+CD57+ T cells in acquired aplastic anemia (dated by TCRdb to 2016 to 2018). General notes on the study: A mean of 3.2 ug of DNA, ranging from roughly 0.2 to 30 ug, was extracted from sorted CD4+ and CD8+ cells. CD8+CD57+ expansion was defined as a frequency above the mean frequency observed in healthy subjects. Broader findings and caveats from the paper: About 30 CD8+ CDR3 sequences were found in both patients and controls but appeared to be highly expressed in patients and within the immunodominant clones of the patients. Patients and healthy controls showed no significant difference in CD8+ Simpson's diversity (P=0.060).

TCR beta VDJ combination and CDR3 sequence profiling used genomic DNA as the template. An Illumina HiSeq 2000 was the platform used for TCR repertoire sequencing. The original methods were these. TRBV/TRBJ rearrangement plots, CDR3 size and DJ length profiles, and Simpson's diversity index were used to evaluate the repertoires. The most abundant DNA sequence in the deep sequencing data was defined as the immunodominant clone. CDR3 amino acid sequences were checked for sharing between subjects and were compared against published repertoires and the VDJdb database. Through fastp at Q25 and MiXCR, TCRdb rebuilt clones from the public reads, retaining in-frame beta chains. Every distinct CDR3 protein forms one entry, paired with its most common genes and DNA. The V and J calls and clone size come from TCRdb's table, not from the authors' own analysis. This sample comprises roughly 150,000 distinct CDR3 sequences, roughly half of them detected only once. Roughly 2.9% of the sample goes to the ten largest clones.

The CDR3 measures 16 amino acids from cysteine to phenylalanine. Of all the DNA, just the CDR3 is kept, 48 bases in frame from base 1. The germline V gene provides CDR1 LGHNA and CDR2 YSLEER. Relative to germline, V is 1 base shorter and J is 1 base shorter, with 10 bases between their ends. This clonotype was picked up many times. What this receptor recognizes is not known. It has no much larger one-base neighbor in the sample; base qualities were not kept. The patients picked for sequencing were ones in whom flow cytometry had shown an expansion of CD8+CD57+ cells. Severe acquired aplastic anemia was diagnosed in all patients according to International Study of Aplastic Anemia and Agranulocytosis and Camitta criteria. At the time blood was sampled, none of the patients had received any therapy. TCR repertoires of sorted CD4+ and CD8+ blood T cells from severe aplastic anemia patients and healthy subjects were deep-sequenced in the study. Patients were enrolled under clinicaltrials.gov protocols 00001620, 01623167, 00001397, 00071045, 00081523 and 00961064 in the USA. Ficoll-Paque density gradient centrifugation was used to isolate peripheral blood mononuclear cells. Before DNA was extracted, CD4+ and CD8+ T cells were sorted using either FACS or magnetic beads.

This TCR came from a human donor with aplastic anemia. The sequencing sample was made of sorted CD4+, CD8+, or CD8+CD57+ T cells (not recorded which) from PBMCs. Recombination joined TRBV4-3 with TRBJ2-2; possibly the D gene is TRBD2, per 6 matching bases. The CDR3 region reads CASSQVGGMNTGELFF. At the DNA level, the sequence is TGCGCCAGCAGCCAAGTAGGCGGGATGAACACCGGGGAGCTGTTTTTT.